These 27 T cell receptor beta chains share one sample of origin, sequenced in a study of T cells in tumors after PD-1 blockade. Clones were read by immunoSEQ multiplex PCR, and TCRdb kept only the in-frame ones, dropping some. The table lists about 20,000 clones, more than 65% of them singletons, with about a quarter in the top ten. This sample comprised PBMCs, obtained after anti-PD-1 therapy. The source of these receptors is a human donor with advanced basal cell or squamous cell carcinoma (not recorded which).

This clone turned up a few times. The J gene is TRBJ1-2, the V gene TRBV2; D is uncertain. CDR3 length: 14 amino acids. Germline CDR1 is SNHLY and CDR2 is FYNNEI. V was cut by 6 bases and J by 8 bases, with 19 bases left in between. The CDR3 reads CASSESLFGLGYTF. The CDR3 DNA reads as TGTGCCAGCAGCGAATCCCTTTTCGGCCTGGGCTACACCTTC.

This clone was observed once. This sequence joins TRBV6-5 and TRBJ1-6; D possibly corresponds to TRBD1 (6 bases). The CDR3 contains 15 residues. In germline, CDR1 is MNHEY, CDR2 SVGAGI. Trimming pared 6 bases from V and 0 bases from J, leaving 9 bases between. The CDR3 nucleotides read TGTGCCAGCAGGGACAGCAACTCCTATAATTCACCCCTCCACTTT. Amino acid sequence: CASRDSNSYNSPLHF.

The chain employs TRBV29-1 and TRBJ2-2; no reliable D call. Germline-derived CDR1 and CDR2 are SQVTM and ANQGSEA. The CDR3 has 14 amino acids. V shed 4 bases and J shed 0 bases, with 9 bases lying between them. This CDR3 is CSVVGFSNTGELFF. CDR3 nucleotide sequence: TGCAGCGTTGTGGGCTTTTCGAACACCGGGGAGCTGTTTTTT.

The V gene is TRBV5-1, the J gene TRBJ1-2, with 9 positions matching TRBD1. The ends lost 3 bases at V and 1 base at J; junction bases unmatched: 4. CDR1 is SGHRS and CDR2 is YFSETQ in the germline V gene. This CDR3 spans 15 amino acids. CDR3 sequence reads: CASSSRTGDNYGYTF. The CDR3 DNA is TGCGCCAGCAGCTCCCGGACAGGGGATAACTATGGCTACACCTTC.

V gene TRBV19 combines with J gene TRBJ2-7, with D perhaps being TRBD1 or TRBD2 (5 bases each). Trimming left V 2 bases short and J 10 bases short, with 15 bases between. From germline, CDR1 is LNHDA and CDR2 SQIVND (reference sequence). This CDR3 spans 13 amino acids. The CDR3 region has the DNA TGTGCCAGTAGTATACAGGGACCAGCGGAACAGTACTTC. Its translation: CASSIQGPAEQYF.

Concerning this clone: Relative to the germline gene, one junction end is altered; a read error may explain this. This chain links TRBV7-9 with TRBJ2-3; D possibly corresponds to TRBD2 (5 bases). CDR1 and CDR2 (germline): SEHNR, FQNEAQ (reference sequence). The CDR3 runs 13 residues. The CDR3 reads CASRLEAGDTQYF. CDR3 DNA sequence: TGTGCCAGCAGATTAGAGGCGGGAGATACGCAGTATTTT.

This clone was detected a few times. This rearrangement joins TRBV5-6 to TRBJ1-3; no definite D call. This CDR3 is 13 amino acids long. Germline V gene data show CDR1 as SGHDT and CDR2 as YYEEEE. The germline V and J ends were trimmed by 4 bases and 2 bases, with 7 bases remaining between them. In DNA form, the CDR3 reads TGTGCCAGCAGCCCAGATGCTGGAAACACCATATATTTT. Translated: CASSPDAGNTIYF.

This chain uses TRBV4-1 with TRBJ1-2; the D gene is possibly TRBD1 (6 bases). V was clipped by 4 bases and J by 4 bases, with 13 bases between them. Germline-derived CDR1 and CDR2 are MGHRA and YSYEKL. The CDR3 contains 14 residues. CDR3 in amino acids: CASSRGGGGYGYTF. CDR3 bases: TGCGCCAGCAGCCGTGGAGGGGGTGGCTATGGCTACACCTTC.

Note on this clone: In the same sample, other DNA sequences code for this CDR3. The chain recombines TRBV7-9 with TRBJ2-1; 11 nucleotides match TRBD1. The CDR3 runs 19 residues. The J segment lost 9 bases and the V segment lost 5 bases, leaving 21 bases of the junction unmatched. Germline CDR1 and CDR2: SEHNR and FQNEAQ (reference sequence). CDR3 amino acids: CASSDLLRPGQGGRGEQFF. The DNA of the CDR3 is TGTGCCAGCAGCGACTTGCTGCGTCCGGGACAGGGGGGGCGGGGTGAGCAGTTCTTC.

This chain joins TRBV19 and TRBJ1-3; no clear D gene. The CDR3 sequence is 10 residues long. V was clipped by 5 bases and J by 9 bases, with 5 bases between them. From germline, CDR1 is LNHDA and CDR2 SQIVND (reference sequence). The CDR3 nucleotides are TGTGCCAGTAGTCGCGCCACCATATATTTT. Its protein product is CASSRATIYF. Filled out from reference TRBV19 and TRBJ1-3, the complete variable domain reads DGGITQSPKYLFRKEGQNVTLSCEQNLNHDAMYWYRQDPGQGLRLIYYSQIVNDFQKGDIAEGYSVSREKKESFPLTVTSAQKNPTAFYLCASSRATIYFGEGSWLTVV.

The V gene is TRBV9, the J gene TRBJ2-5, with TRBD2 matching over 7 bases. The junction had 10 bases not matched to a gene; V was cut back by 3 bases and J by 5 bases. This CDR3 is 15 amino acids long. Germline values: CDR1 SGDLS, CDR2 YYNGEE. CDR3 in DNA: TGTGCCAGCAGCGAATCGGACCTGGGGGGGGAGACCCAGTACTTC. It codes for CASSESDLGGETQYF.

The J gene is TRBJ2-2, the V gene TRBV27; perhaps TRBD1 as D (5 bases). Germline CDR1 is MNHEY and CDR2 is SMNVEV (reference sequence). V lost 3 bases, J lost 3 bases, and 14 bases lay in between. This CDR3 comprises 16 residues. The CDR3 coding sequence is TGTGCCAGCAGTTTTTATGACCCCAGGGACACCGGGGAGCTGTTTTTT. Protein sequence: CASSFYDPRDTGELFF.

V usage is TRBV20-1 and J usage is TRBJ2-7; D gene ambiguous. Germline CDR1 and CDR2: DFQATT and SNEGSKA (reference sequence). This CDR3 has 12 residues. V shed 6 bases and J shed 3 bases, with 12 bases lying between them. CDR3 in DNA: TGCAGTGCCAGTAGGACCATCTACGAGCAGTACTTC. The encoded protein is CSASRTIYEQYF.

The J gene is TRBJ2-3, the V gene TRBV6-5; unclear D gene. Germline V gives CDR1 MNHEY, CDR2 SVGAGI. The CDR3 extends over 12 amino acids. Trimming removed 0 bases at V and 6 bases at J, with 4 bases between. Written as DNA, the CDR3 is TGTGCCAGCAGTTACTCAAGGGATACGCAGTATTTT. This gives the protein CASSYSRDTQYF.

The rearrangement joins TRBV5-6 to TRBJ1-5; D call uncertain. Germline V gives CDR1 SGHDT, CDR2 YYEEEE. V shed 4 bases and J shed 4 bases, with 18 bases lying between them. This CDR3 is built from 16 residues. The CDR3 region is CASSRLREGRNQPQHF. In DNA, the CDR3 is TGTGCCAGCAGCAGACTCCGTGAAGGGAGGAATCAGCCCCAGCATTTT.

The chain links TRBV19 to TRBJ2-7; 9 bases are shared with TRBD1. Trimming cost V 2 bases and J 5 bases; bases outside gene matches: 7. CDR1 is LNHDA, CDR2 SQIVND, per germline (reference sequence). CDR3 length equals 15 residues. The DNA of the CDR3 is TGTGCCAGTAGTATATTGGGGACAGGGCCCAACGAGCAGTACTTC. Translation gives CASSILGTGPNEQYF.

The chain carries TRBV6-5 and TRBJ2-1; D not certain. Trimming stripped 3 bases from V and 12 bases from J, with 9 bases between. This CDR3 has 11 amino acids. The germline CDR1 and CDR2 sequences are MNHEY and SVGAGI. DNA for the CDR3: TGTGCCAGCAGTTATGGGGTTGGGCAGTTCTTC. Amino acids: CASSYGVGQFF.

The sample holds a few counts of this clone. Written as DNA, the CDR3 is TGTGCCAGCAGCCCTGGCTTATGGGCGACCGGGGAGCTGTTTTTT. It translates to CASSPGLWATGELFF. The chain employs TRBV4-2 and TRBJ2-2; no clear D. The CDR3 runs to 15 residues. Trimming cost V 4 bases and J 5 bases, with 14 bases left between them. The germline V gene encodes CDR1 LGHNA and CDR2 YNFKEQ.

This clone was picked up one time. V and J are TRBV5-6 and TRBJ1-2; TRBD1 agrees at 7 bases. The CDR3 has 17 residues. The ends lost 0 bases at V and 3 bases at J; junction bases unmatched: 11. CDR1 and CDR2 (germline): SGHDT, YYEEEE. The CDR3 DNA reads as TGTGCCAGCAGCTTGGATCCGTCGTCAGGGGGTTACTATGGCTACACCTTC. It encodes CASSLDPSSGGYYGYTF.

This chain uses TRBV28 with TRBJ2-2, with TRBD2 matching over 7 bases. CDR1 is MDHEN and CDR2 is SYDVKM in the germline V gene. The ends lost 6 bases at V and 2 bases at J; junction bases unmatched: 6. This CDR3 has 15 residues. The CDR3 DNA reads TGTGCCAGCAGAACCCAGGGACTAAACACCGGGGAGCTGTTTTTT. Translated, it gives CASRTQGLNTGELFF. The full variable domain, rest sourced from reference TRBV28 and TRBJ2-2, is DVKVTQSSRYLVKRTGEKVFLECVQDMDHENMFWYRQDPGLGLRLIYFSYDVKMKEKGDIPEGYSVSREKKERFSLILESASTNQTSMYLCASRTQGLNTGELFFGEGSRLTVL.

In this sample, this clone turned up once. The chain recombines TRBV29-1 with TRBJ2-1; D gene ambiguous. This CDR3 has 13 residues. Trimming cost V 6 bases and J 10 bases, with 19 bases left between them. The germline V gene encodes CDR1 SQVTM and CDR2 ANQGSEA. CDR3 residues: CSVTHDPGGEQFF. Written as DNA, the CDR3 is TGCAGCGTCACCCACGACCCGGGTGGAGAGCAGTTCTTC.

The sample holds a few counts of this clone. The chain uses TRBV6-1 and TRBJ2-7, with 9 bases matching TRBD2. The germline V gene encodes CDR1 MNHNS and CDR2 SASEGT. The CDR3 has 16 residues. J lost 3 bases, V lost 3 bases, and 9 bases had no gene match. CDR3 in DNA: TGTGCCAGCAGTGATCTCCGAGCGGGGGGATACTACGAGCAGTACTTC. Translation: CASSDLRAGGYYEQYF.

J is TRBJ2-3 and V is TRBV7-9; no firm D call. V lost 5 bases and J 3 bases, leaving 15 bases between the germline ends. CDR1 and CDR2 from the germline V gene are SEHNR and FQNEAQ (reference sequence). The CDR3 covers 15 residues. CDR3 in DNA: TGTGCCAGCAGCCCGCGACTTGGTATGACAGATACGCAGTATTTT. This gives the protein CASSPRLGMTDTQYF. The full variable domain, in which reference TRBV7-9 and TRBJ2-3 provide the parts outside the CDR3, is DTGVSQNPRHKITKRGQNVTFRCDPISEHNRLYWYRQTLGQGPEFLTYFQNEAQLEKSRLLSDRFSAERPKGSFSTLEIQRTEQGDSAMYLCASSPRLGMTDTQYFGPGTRLTVL.

This clone appeared a few times. This chain links TRBV7-8 with TRBJ1-5; D unclear. V was clipped by 1 base and J by 5 bases, with 9 bases between them. Germline V gene sequence: CDR1 SGHVS, CDR2 FQNEAQ. The CDR3 extends over 14 amino acids. The DNA of the CDR3 is TGTGCCAGCAGCTTAGTGGGTTCCGATCAGCCCCAGCATTTT. It encodes CASSLVGSDQPQHF.

J is TRBJ2-1 and V is TRBV11-3, with 12 bases identical to TRBD2. From germline, CDR1 is SGHNT and CDR2 YENEEA. The length of the CDR3 is 17 residues. V lost 5 bases, J lost 0 bases, and 5 bases stayed unmatched. CDR3 nucleotides: TGTGCCAGCAGCCTCGGACTAGCGGGGAGCTCCTACAATGAGCAGTTCTTC. Its protein product is CASSLGLAGSSYNEQFF.

The genes are TRBV18 and TRBJ1-2; TRBD1 might be the D (5 bases). Germline V gene lookup returns CDR1 KGHSH and CDR2 LQKENI. The CDR3 has 15 residues. The V and J ends lost 6 bases and 4 bases respectively, with 18 bases between them. The CDR3 coding sequence is TGTGCCAGCTCTGGCGGGGGGTTGTTGGCCTATGGCTACACCTTC. Translating it yields CASSGGGLLAYGYTF.

The table lists this clone with a count of one. The J gene is TRBJ1-3, the V gene TRBV5-4; 8 nucleotides line up with TRBD1. V shed 4 bases and J 4 bases; nucleotides not matched to a gene: 10. The CDR3 has 16 amino acids. Germline V CDR1 and CDR2: SGHNT, YYREEE (reference sequence). CDR3 nucleotide sequence: TGTGCCAGCAGCGACCCCGACAGGGGAGACGGAAACACCATATATTTT. Translation: CASSDPDRGDGNTIYF.